This TCR beta chain was obtained from a study of shared clonotypes between healthy human individuals. With regard to this clone: What it binds is unknown.

Naive-designated CD8 cells lacked CD45RO, were positively enriched for CCR7, and omitted terminally differentiated effector memory CD45RA+ cells. Nashville, Tennessee was home to all donors, each a Caucasian adult. Notes on the study in general: Sequencing depth was a factor that was expected to affect clonotype sharing among donors.

The authors split each subset's genomic DNA evenly across several immunoSEQ plates. The authors loaded 200 ng DNA, 28,000 or so T cell genomes, into sorted-subset replicate PCRs. Measured with immunoSEQ multiplex PCR; TCRdb has only the in-frame clones, and not every one. The sample lists more than 2 million clones, 85% to 95% occurring once. This CDR3 is built from 12 residues. The J segment lost 9 bases and the V segment lost 5 bases, leaving 4 bases of the junction unmatched. The germline V gene has CDR1 SGHAT and CDR2 FQNNGV. Specimen: naive CD8+ T cells sorted from blood. This sequence was found in a man aged 18 to 29 in good health. This chain joins TRBV11-2 and TRBJ2-1; TRBD1 aligns across 7 bases. The CDR3 loop is CASSPQGSEQFF. In nucleotides, the CDR3 is TGTGCCAGCAGCCCACAGGGGTCTGAGCAGTTCTTC.